These 8 T cell receptor beta chains were sequenced from one sample in a study of cytomegalovirus exposure and HLA in healthy donors. It was with 60 Vbeta and 13 Jbeta primers that the PCR ran. Sequencing used immunoSEQ multiplex PCR; TCRdb keeps in-frame clones, though not all of them. This sample has about 120,000 clones; 81% occur once, and the top ten carry around 4.2%. The sample comprised PBMCs. These receptors were taken from a woman in her twenties or thirties in good health and CMV-seronegative.

The chain recombines TRBV5-1 with TRBJ2-3; a weak D match, TRBD2 (5 bases). CDR1 and CDR2 from the germline V gene are SGHRS and YFSETQ. CDR3 length: 15 amino acids. V was shortened by 0 bases and J by 3 bases, with 11 bases between the two germline ends. CDR3 nucleotide sequence: TGCGCCAGCAGCTTGGCCGGGGTGGGTACAGATACGCAGTATTTT. Translating it yields CASSLAGVGTDTQYF.

This sequence joins TRBV7-9 and TRBJ1-3, with D possibly TRBD1 on 5 matching bases. CDR3 size: 15 residues. Germline CDR1 and CDR2: SEHNR and FQNEAQ (reference sequence). The ends were cut back, 2 bases at V and 3 bases at J, with 11 bases in the middle. The chain's CDR3 is CASSLREGLGNTIYF. In nucleotides, the CDR3 is TGTGCCAGCAGCTTAAGGGAGGGGCTTGGAAACACCATATATTTT.

The rearrangement joins TRBV27 to TRBJ2-1; 10 bases are a match to TRBD2. Germline assignment: CDR1 MNHEY and CDR2 SMNVEV (reference sequence). This CDR3 region has 17 residues. The V gene end was trimmed by 8 bases and the J gene end by 10 bases; junction bases not matched to a gene: 20. CDR3 coding DNA: TGTGCCAGCGCCGGGGGGGGGTTAGCGGGAGGATCCGGGGAGCAGTTCTTC. Its translation: CASAGGGLAGGSGEQFF.

This chain connects TRBV4-1 to TRBJ1-6, with D perhaps matching TRBD1 (6 bases). The length of the CDR3 is 14 residues. Germline V gene lookup returns CDR1 MGHRA and CDR2 YSYEKL. Trimming took off 3 bases at V and 10 bases at J, with 13 bases between the two ends. Here the CDR3 DNA reads TGCGCCAGCAGCCAGCTCACAGGGTGGTCACCCCTCCACTTT. Its protein product is CASSQLTGWSPLHF.

The chain joins TRBV25-1 to TRBJ2-1; 10 bases are shared with TRBD2. This CDR3 region has 13 residues. The germline V gene encodes CDR1 MGHDK and CDR2 SYGVNS. The V gene end was trimmed by 6 bases and the J gene end by 6 bases; junction bases not matched to a gene: 2. The CDR3 protein is CASRLAGGNEQFF. The CDR3 DNA reads as TGTGCCAGCAGATTAGCGGGAGGCAATGAGCAGTTCTTC.

This chain connects TRBV7-3 to TRBJ1-1; a possible D gene is TRBD1 (5 bases). Trimming cost V 3 bases and J 1 base, with 9 bases left between them. The CDR3 has 14 residues. Germline CDR1 is SGHTA and CDR2 is FQGTGA. This CDR3 reads CASSLGGPNTEAFF. In nucleotides, the CDR3 is TGTGCCAGCAGCTTGGGGGGACCGAACACTGAAGCTTTCTTT. Full variable domain (outside the CDR3, taken from reference TRBV7-3 and TRBJ1-1): GAGVSQTPSNKVTEKGKYVELRCDPISGHTALYWYRQSLGQGPEFLIYFQGTGAADDSGLPNDRFFAVRPEGSVSTLKIQRTERGDSAVYLCASSLGGPNTEAFFGQGTRLTVV.

Note on this clone: This likely comes from a read error, as the CDR3 has no conserved phenylalanine or tryptophan at its end. Because the CDR3's place on the DNA is in doubt, the DNA is left out and the CDR3 is given as listed by TCRdb. The chain links TRBV28 to TRBJ2-7; the table calls TRBD2, which could not be checked here. The CDR3 comprises 14 residues, both ends counted. Germline V gene lookup returns CDR1 MDHEN and CDR2 SYDVKM. The CDR3 spells CASSLGLAGGPRLY.

V and J are TRBV20-1 and TRBJ1-1; no definite D call. The CDR3 is 11 residues long. The V and J ends lost 1 base and 7 bases respectively, with 7 bases between them. Germline V gene lookup returns CDR1 DFQATT and CDR2 SNEGSKA (reference sequence). CDR3 protein: CSARGESEAFF. In nucleotides, the CDR3 is TGCAGTGCTAGAGGGGAGAGTGAAGCTTTCTTT.